This TCR beta chain was recovered during a study of blood T cell repertoires in COVID-19 (dated by TCRdb to 2020 to 2021). At the level of the whole study: Samples from collaborators originated in the United States, Italy and Spain and spanned both the acute and convalescent phases of COVID-19. The material from the prospective study consisted of cDNA or gDNA derived from T cells, B-cell-depleted T cells, or PBMCs. Deeply sampled blood TCRbeta repertoires from subjects exposed to, actively infected with, or recovered from COVID-19 were included in the dataset. The repertoires were released in a freely available public database meant as a resource for research on the immune response to SARS-CoV-2. Samples came from the ongoing ImmuneRACE study (first 160 participants) plus 1,254 subjects from 6 global collaborators. Sample metadata almost always included a de-identified subject ID, COVID-19 status, age in years and sex. Where HLA class I and class II types were available, the types were taken from metadata supplied by the sample provider, not from assay-based typing.

V loses 0 bases, J loses 5 bases, and the germline ends lie 14 bases apart. Including the terminal cysteine and phenylalanine, the CDR3 comprises 16 residues. This entry keeps only the CDR3 DNA: 48 bases, framed from base 1. The germline V gene supplies CDR1 SGHRS and CDR2 YFSETQ. With respect to this clone: Its cognate antigen has yet to be identified. It has no much larger one-base neighbor in the sample; base qualities were not kept.

In the prospective study, participants were roughly 18 to 95 years old, resided in 25 or so geographic areas of the United States, and were enrolled through a virtual design. Cohort assignment in the prospective study relied on participant-reported clinical history from a screening survey and a study questionnaire. ImmuneRACE Cohort 3 recovered participants were defined by two consecutive negative NP/OP PCR tests, healthcare professional clearance, or symptom resolution. Mobile phlebotomists in the prospective study collected whole blood, serum and a nasopharyngeal or oropharyngeal swab from every participant. Over a 2-month period, participants in the prospective study had the option of providing additional blood draws and questionnaires. Prospective study blood samples were shipped either frozen or at room temperature before DNA extraction. TCRbeta CDR3 regions were amplified from genomic DNA using the immunoSEQ Assay, a bias-controlled multiplex PCR. The study's own analysis went as follows. Within the assay, amplification of reference gene primers was used to estimate how many nucleated cells each sample contained. To quantify the absolute abundance of each unique TCRbeta CDR3 rearrangement, sequence reads were collapsed and filtered. For each sample, productive Simpson clonality was calculated by taking the square root of Simpson's diversity index across productive rearrangements. The table was pulled from immuneACCESS by TCRdb, which kept in-frame rearrangements only. Such tables lose some clones; where checked, under half of the loss comes from unresolved V genes, and the rest has no known cause. V, J and clone size are taken as reported in that table, and D and trimming were inferred from the DNA itself. The sample table holds 200,000 to 250,000 clones, of which approximately 84% were seen once. The ten largest make up 1.8% of the sample.

Paper-wide results and their limitations: Clinical and demographic metadata were provided uncurated, with the amount varying by source and participant.

The chain joins TRBV5-1 to TRBJ2-2; the D gene is not confidently resolved. The sequenced sample was PBMCs or T cells enriched from blood (not recorded which). The sequence came from a man aged 55-75 years who had recovered from COVID-19. The sequence in DNA is TGCGCCAGCAGCTTGGAGATGTCCCCCAGTACCGGGGAGCTGTTTTTT. It is translated as CASSLEMSPSTGELFF. The variable domain in full, with residues beyond the CDR3 obtained from the reference TRBV5-1 and TRBJ2-2 genes, is KAGVTQTPRYLIKTRGQQVTLSCSPISGHRSVSWYQQTPGQGLQFLFEYFSETQRNKGNFPGRFSGRQFSNSRSEMNVSTLELGDSALYLCASSLEMSPSTGELFFGEGSRLTVL.